Below, one T cell receptor beta chain is given with its context. Its antigen remains unknown. PBMC libraries mostly used around 460 ng of input genomic DNA, with six replicates per sample. Produced via immunoSEQ multiplex PCR; TCRdb's table is partial and in-frame only. The repertoire consists of 55,000 to 80,000 clones, with 80% to 90% occurring once and the leading ten covering roughly 3%. The sample is drawn from a study of neoadjuvant anti-PD-1 for oral cavity cancer. Overall study context: Patients without progression received a fourth nivolumab dose around day 43, then surgical resection on days 50-56. General study findings and limits: Non-responders to neoadjuvant nivolumab had significantly more clonal PBMC T cells than responders.

The CDR3 spans 16 residues. Germline CDR1 reads ENHRY; CDR2 reads SYGVKD. J gave up 3 bases and V 5 bases, and 9 bases lay outside the gene matches. Time point in this sample: after neoadjuvant nivolumab, at surgical resection. PBMCs were not maintained or expanded in culture before analysis. The receptor was derived from a person aged 35 to 85 with oral cavity squamous cell carcinoma. The V gene is TRBV10-3, the J gene TRBJ1-5; 8 positions agree with TRBD1. The specimen was PBMCs, collected after nivolumab (anti-PD-1) treatment. The chain's CDR3 is CAISPGQGRDNQPQHF. Here the CDR3 DNA reads TGTGCCATCAGTCCCGGACAGGGAAGAGACAATCAGCCCCAGCATTTT.